This entry is about one T cell receptor (beta chain). Only in-frame clones appear in the TCRdb table, and some are missing; sequencing was by immunoSEQ multiplex PCR. The sample shows about 5,300 clones, around 83% of them seen only once. The CDR3 totals 15 residues. The V gene lost 0 bases and the J gene lost 4 bases, with 11 bases spanning the gap. From germline, CDR1 is SGHDT and CDR2 YYEEEE. This sample is drawn from a study of T cell repertoires in ileal Crohn's disease. The TCR was taken from an adult with Crohn's disease. V gene TRBV5-6 combines with J gene TRBJ2-1, with D possibly called TRBD1 or TRBD2 (6 bases each). The sample comprised ileal tissue. The CDR3 reads CASSLVRGPYNEQFF. DNA for the CDR3: TGTGCCAGCAGCTTGGTTCGGGGGCCGTACAATGAGCAGTTCTTC.